One sample yielded the 27 T cell receptor beta chains listed below, sequenced in a study of cytomegalovirus exposure and HLA in healthy donors. The PCR employed 60 Vbeta primers together with 13 Jbeta primers. TCRdb's copy holds only in-frame clones and misses some; the assay was immunoSEQ multiplex PCR. The repertoire has fewer than 200,000 clones, 75% to 90% of them found once; the top ten carry roughly 1.6%. Sequences were obtained from PBMCs. These receptors came from a man aged 50-60 years in good health and CMV-seronegative.

The V gene is TRBV7-3, the J gene TRBJ2-3; D possibly corresponds to TRBD2 (5 bases). Trimming stripped 5 bases from V and 8 bases from J, with 14 bases between. This CDR3 is built from 13 residues. CDR1 is SGHTA, CDR2 FQGTGA, per germline. The CDR3 reads CASSPPGVGTQYF. The CDR3 DNA reads TGTGCCAGCAGCCCGCCCGGGGTTGGTACGCAGTATTTT.

This chain uses TRBV25-1 with TRBJ2-1; 8 bases map to TRBD2. CDR1 MGHDK and CDR2 SYGVNS come from the germline V gene. V shed 5 bases, J shed 5 bases, and the junction held 5 bases outside the gene matches. The CDR3 runs to 14 residues. The CDR3 bases are TGTGCCAGCAGTCGGGGGGGCGTGAACAATGAGCAGTTCTTC. Amino acids: CASSRGGVNNEQFF.

As to this clone: The junction and the germline gene differ at one end; a read error may be behind it. The chain links TRBV7-7 to TRBJ2-1; 9 bases agree with TRBD1. Germline V gene lookup returns CDR1 SSHAT and CDR2 FNYEAQ (reference sequence). The CDR3 has 16 amino acids. CDR3 loop: CASSLKAGTGLHEQFF. The DNA of the CDR3 is TGTGCTAGCAGCCTAAAAGCCGGGACAGGGCTTCATGAGCAGTTCTTC.

The J gene is TRBJ2-2, the V gene TRBV7-3; the match to TRBD1 covers 11 bases. The CDR3 consists of 15 residues. Per germline, CDR1 SGHTA and CDR2 FQGTGA. V was pared by 4 bases and J by 7 bases, with 5 bases of the junction left unmatched. CDR3: CASSSSDRGRGELFF. The CDR3, as DNA: TGTGCCAGCAGCTCCTCGGACAGGGGGCGCGGGGAGCTGTTTTTT.

The chain carries TRBV11-2 and TRBJ2-3; D is unresolved. The V end lost 5 bases, the J end lost 13 bases, and 16 bases lay between the germline ends. The CDR3 sequence is 12 residues long. Germline-derived CDR1 and CDR2 are SGHAT and FQNNGV. The CDR3 DNA is TGTGCCAGCAGCCGCGGCACCTCTTCGGAGTATTTT. Protein: CASSRGTSSEYF.

This clone was detected once. J is TRBJ1-2 and V is TRBV27; D unclear. This CDR3 comprises 13 residues. V lost 5 bases, J lost 0 bases, and 7 bases lay in between. Germline CDR1 and CDR2: MNHEY and SMNVEV (reference sequence). CDR3 residues: CASSGQSNYGYTF. The CDR3 DNA reads as TGTGCCAGCAGTGGGCAATCTAACTATGGCTACACCTTC.

The V and J genes are TRBV7-2 and TRBJ2-7, with TRBD2 as a possible D gene (6 bases). Per the germline V gene, CDR1 is SGHTA and CDR2 is FQGNSA. The CDR3 is 14 amino acids. The V gene lost 2 bases and the J gene lost 6 bases, with 14 bases spanning the gap. The CDR3 DNA reads as TGTGCCAGCAGCTTACCGGGGGTACGGGGCGAGCAGTACTTC. As protein: CASSLPGVRGEQYF.

The genes are TRBV5-1 and TRBJ2-5; TRBD2 agrees at 11 bases. The length of the CDR3 is 16 residues. The germline CDR1 and CDR2 sequences are SGHRS and YFSETQ. The V gene end was trimmed by 4 bases and the J gene end by 5 bases; junction bases not matched to a gene: 10. In DNA form, the CDR3 reads TGCGCCAGCAGCACCCAACTAGCGGGAGATGGTGAGACCCAGTACTTC. Translation: CASSTQLAGDGETQYF.

The genes are TRBV10-3 and TRBJ1-1, with 12 bases that match TRBD1. J lost 4 bases, V lost 8 bases, and 11 bases had no gene match. Germline V gives CDR1 ENHRY, CDR2 SYGVKD. There are 16 residues in the CDR3. In DNA form, the CDR3 reads TGTGCCATCCGAGGGACAGGGGGCGCGGGGGGCACTGAAGCTTTCTTT. Translated: CAIRGTGGAGGTEAFF.

The chain uses TRBV7-9 and TRBJ2-3; TRBD1 matches 7 bases. Germline CDR1 reads SEHNR; CDR2 reads FQNEAQ (reference sequence). V trimming: 4 bases; J trimming: 3 bases; junction bases outside the gene matches: 4. This CDR3 contains 14 residues. CDR3 loop: CASSSGTDTDTQYF. The CDR3 nucleotides read TGTGCCAGCAGCTCCGGGACAGATACAGATACGCAGTATTTT.

This chain links TRBV19 with TRBJ1-1; no definite D call. Germline values: CDR1 LNHDA, CDR2 SQIVND (reference sequence). V was clipped by 3 bases and J by 5 bases, with 16 bases between them. CDR3 length: 15 residues. The CDR3 protein is CASSIPRGWGTEAFF. CDR3 nucleotide sequence: TGTGCCAGTAGTATCCCCCGAGGGTGGGGAACTGAAGCTTTCTTT.

The chain combines TRBV19 with TRBJ2-1; 7 bases line up with TRBD1. Per the germline V gene, CDR1 is LNHDA and CDR2 is SQIVND (reference sequence). The CDR3 has 16 residues. Trimming cost V 8 bases and J 0 bases; bases outside gene matches: 10. The CDR3 sequence: CASATRRDSSYNEQFF. CDR3 nucleotide sequence: TGTGCCAGTGCCACCCGCCGGGACAGCTCCTACAATGAGCAGTTCTTC. Full variable domain (outside the CDR3, taken from reference TRBV19 and TRBJ2-1): DGGITQSPKYLFRKEGQNVTLSCEQNLNHDAMYWYRQDPGQGLRLIYYSQIVNDFQKGDIAEGYSVSREKKESFPLTVTSAQKNPTAFYLCASATRRDSSYNEQFFGPGTRLTVL.

This chain connects TRBV2 to TRBJ2-5, with TRBD2 as a possible D gene (7 bases). CDR1 is SNHLY, CDR2 FYNNEI, per germline. Trimming left V 6 bases short and J 5 bases short, with 16 bases between. CDR3 size: 14 residues. The CDR3 nucleotides read TGTGCCAGCAGCGGGAGGACAGTACCCGAGACCCAGTACTTC. This encodes CASSGRTVPETQYF.

This clone was seen once. V usage is TRBV14 and J usage is TRBJ2-1; 11 nucleotides line up with TRBD2. The CDR3 is made up of 15 amino acids. Germline V gene sequence: CDR1 SGHDN, CDR2 FVKESK. V lost 3 bases, J lost 13 bases, and 11 bases stayed unmatched. The CDR3 loop reads CASSHATSGVLGQFF. Written as DNA, the CDR3 is TGTGCCAGCAGCCATGCGACTAGCGGGGTGTTGGGACAGTTCTTC.

The chain is built from TRBV5-4 and TRBJ1-1; 7 nucleotides align to TRBD1. The length of the CDR3 is 13 residues. Germline lookup yields CDR1 SGHNT and CDR2 YYREEE (reference sequence). The V gene end was trimmed by 7 bases and the J gene end by 0 bases; junction bases not matched to a gene: 3. CDR3 residues: CASSDRLNTEAFF. The CDR3 nucleotides read TGTGCCAGCTCGGACAGGCTGAACACTGAAGCTTTCTTT. Supplemented by reference TRBV5-4 and TRBJ1-1, the full variable domain reads ETGVTQSPTHLIKTRGQQVTLRCSSQSGHNTVSWYQQALGQGPQFIFQYYREEENGRGNFPPRFSGLQFPNYSSELNVNALELDDSALYLCASSDRLNTEAFFGQGTRLTVV.

This clone was observed once. The gene calls are TRBV5-4 and TRBJ2-7; 9 bases fit TRBD1. Germline V gene sequence: CDR1 SGHNT, CDR2 YYREEE (reference sequence). The V segment lost 0 bases and the J segment 5 bases; nucleotides outside the gene matches: 12. The CDR3 loop spans 17 amino acids. CDR3 sequence: CASSLAITGGSNDEQYF. CDR3 coding DNA: TGTGCCAGCAGCTTGGCCATTACAGGGGGCAGCAACGACGAGCAGTACTTC.

The rearrangement links TRBV28 to TRBJ1-2; tentatively, D is TRBD1 (5 bases). Germline V gene data show CDR1 as MDHEN and CDR2 as SYDVKM. The CDR3 loop spans 13 amino acids. The V and J ends lost 6 bases and 6 bases respectively, with 14 bases between them. CDR3 DNA: TGTGCCAGCAGGTTTGGGGGGGTCGATGGCTACACCTTC. Translated: CASRFGGVDGYTF.

The chain recombines TRBV18 with TRBJ2-3; TRBD1 might be the D (6 bases). The length of the CDR3 is 15 residues. With 1 base removed from V and 5 bases from J, the gap between germline ends came to 13 bases. In germline, CDR1 is KGHSH, CDR2 LQKENI. In DNA, the CDR3 is TGTGCCAGCTCACCACAAGGGGGATTTAGAGATACGCAGTATTTT. Translating it yields CASSPQGGFRDTQYF.

The chain combines TRBV7-9 with TRBJ2-1; tentatively, D is TRBD2 (6 bases). V lost 6 bases and J 9 bases, leaving 15 bases between the germline ends. In germline, CDR1 is SEHNR, CDR2 FQNEAQ (reference sequence). This CDR3 comprises 13 residues. In DNA form, the CDR3 reads TGTGCCAGCAGACCGAACGGGGGTCCTGAGCAGTTCTTC. It is translated as CASRPNGGPEQFF.

The rearrangement joins TRBV9 to TRBJ1-1, with D possibly TRBD1 on 6 matching bases. The CDR3 is 15 residues long. Trimming cost V 4 bases and J 5 bases, with 18 bases left between them. Germline-derived CDR1 and CDR2 are SGDLS and YYNGEE. The CDR3 coding sequence is TGTGCCAGCAGCCATCAGACAGGCACCCCTACTGAAGCTTTCTTT. Residues: CASSHQTGTPTEAFF.

In this sample, this clone turned up a few times. The gene calls are TRBV4-1 and TRBJ1-1, with TRBD1 matching 9 bases. Germline V gene lookup returns CDR1 MGHRA and CDR2 YSYEKL. The CDR3 extends over 14 amino acids. V trimming: 1 base; J trimming: 5 bases; junction bases outside the gene matches: 2. The CDR3 sequence is CASSQGDRVTEAFF. CDR3 DNA sequence: TGCGCCAGCAGCCAAGGGGACAGGGTGACTGAAGCTTTCTTT.

The chain links TRBV18 to TRBJ2-5; 9 nucleotides line up with TRBD1. This CDR3 has 14 amino acids. The germline V gene encodes CDR1 KGHSH and CDR2 LQKENI. The V segment lost 4 bases and the J segment 3 bases; nucleotides outside the gene matches: 3. DNA for the CDR3: TGTGCCAGCTCACAGGGGACAGGGAAAGAGACCCAGTACTTC. Protein: CASSQGTGKETQYF.

This sequence joins TRBV19 and TRBJ1-1; D is unclear. The CDR3 consists of 12 residues. Germline assignment: CDR1 LNHDA and CDR2 SQIVND (reference sequence). Deletions cut 6 bases from V and 3 bases from J, with 8 bases between. The CDR3 DNA reads as TGTGCCAGTAGAGATTCGGACACTGAAGCTTTCTTT. Translated, it gives CASRDSDTEAFF.

The table lists this clone with a few counts. The chain links TRBV5-6 to TRBJ2-1; 12 nucleotides line up with TRBD1. The CDR3 sequence is 16 residues long. The V and J ends lost 4 bases and 10 bases, in that order; junction bases with no gene match: 12. Germline loops: CDR1 SGHDT, CDR2 YYEEEE. DNA of the CDR3: TGTGCCAGCAGCCAAGGCGTGGGACAGGGGGCACGGGAGCAGTTCTTC. This gives the protein CASSQGVGQGAREQFF.

Only a few counts were recorded for this clone. The J gene is TRBJ1-5, the V gene TRBV30; D is ambiguous. Germline V gene data show CDR1 as GTSNPN and CDR2 as SVGIG (reference sequence). V shed 2 bases and J shed 0 bases, with 5 bases lying between them. This CDR3 has 13 residues. CDR3 sequence: CAWSRSSNQPQHF. CDR3 DNA: TGTGCCTGGAGTCGCAGTAGCAATCAGCCCCAGCATTTT.

The CDR3 bases are TGTGCCAGTAGCGGGACAGGGGGCCCCGGGGAGCTGTTTTTT. As protein: CASSGTGGPGELFF. The chain joins TRBV19 to TRBJ2-2; 12 bases agree with TRBD1. CDR1 and CDR2 (germline): LNHDA, SQIVND (reference sequence). This CDR3 spans 14 amino acids. Trimming removed 6 bases from V and 6 bases from J; junction bases left unmatched: 2.

This clone showed up just a few times. At one boundary the junction diverges from the germline segment, which might be a read error. The V call is TRBV7-9, the J call TRBJ2-1; D not resolved. Germline V CDR1 and CDR2: SEHNR, FQNEAQ (reference sequence). The CDR3 is 16 amino acids. The DNA of the CDR3 is TGTTCCAGCAGCTTAAGTACCTCAGTTCTCTACAATGAGCAGTTCTTC. This sequence encodes CSSSLSTSVLYNEQFF.